Shown below are 4 T cell receptor beta chains from a single sample sequenced in a study of blood T cells in healthy people across ages. Next came a second PCR, run for about 7 to 11 cycles, which used a sample-barcoded 5' primer along with a J-beta primer mix. MiXCR was run by TCRdb on the 5' RACE reads, yielding one entry per CDR3 protein. Here the sample spans about 1.4 million distinct CDR3 sequences, roughly 64% being singletons. Sequencing used blood. These receptors all come from a man aged 18-30 years in good health.

The rearrangement uses TRBV27 and TRBJ1-1, with D unclear. V gave up 8 bases and J gave up 0 bases, with 13 bases separating them. This CDR3 contains 14 residues. CDR1 is MNHEY, CDR2 SMNVEV, per germline (reference sequence). The DNA for the CDR3 is TGTGCCAGCGCCGTCGGCGAAATGAACACTGAAGCTTTCTTT. It encodes CASAVGEMNTEAFF.

The V and J genes are TRBV28 and TRBJ2-4; unclear D gene. The DNA end is more similar to TRBJ2-7, so the J call may be wrong. The CDR3 spans 14 residues. The germline V gene encodes CDR1 MDHEN and CDR2 SYDVKM. CDR3 nucleotides: TGTGCCAGCAGCACCATAGGCCTCGCTCGCGAGCAGTACTTC. Translated: CASSTIGLAREQYF.

The chain employs TRBV20-1 and TRBJ2-3; D ambiguous. Germline loops: CDR1 DFQATT, CDR2 SNEGSKA (reference sequence). Trimming left V 1 base short and J 7 bases short, with 12 bases between. The CDR3 has 13 residues. The DNA of the CDR3 is TGCAGTGCTAGAGTGGCGGAGATTAATACGCAGTATTTT. Amino acid sequence: CSARVAEINTQYF.

V and J are TRBV6-6 and TRBJ2-7; D remains unclear. The CDR3 is made up of 10 amino acids. Trimming took 7 bases from V and 0 from J, leaving 1 base between them. Germline CDR1 MNHNY, CDR2 SVGAGI (reference sequence). The chain's CDR3 is CASTSYEQYF. CDR3 DNA sequence: TGTGCCAGCACCTCCTACGAGCAGTACTTC.